A selection of T cell receptor beta chains follows, all from one sample in a study of memory CD4+ T cells and cytomegalovirus serostatus. The data were produced by immunoSEQ multiplex PCR, yet TCRdb's version contains in-frame clones alone and is incomplete. This table holds approximately 61,000 clones, about three quarters found once. Sequencing was done on a sample of memory CD4+ T cells from blood. The receptor source for this set is an adult in good health and CMV-seronegative. Some clones in this sample may be carry-over from other donors' samples. The CDR3 runs from the conserved cysteine through the conserved F or W. The order of the fields is D gene, CDR3 length, J gene, V gene, clone size, CDR3 DNA, CDR3 protein. D genes are given only for firm matches. A clone size is listed for some rows: how often the clone was seen (once, few, many), or a class if it is expanded.

d_call: .; cdr3_length: 14; j_call: TRBJ2-7; v_call: TRBV5-1; clone_size: .; cdr3_nt: TGCGCCAGCAGAGCTCTAGGCGGTGAATACGAGCAGTACTTC; cdr3_aa: CASRALGGEYEQYF
d_call: .; cdr3_length: 13; j_call: TRBJ2-3; v_call: TRBV30; clone_size: .; cdr3_nt: TGTGCCTGTGGTTGGGGAAGCACAGATACGCAGTATTTT; cdr3_aa: CACGWGSTDTQYF
d_call: .; cdr3_length: 15; j_call: TRBJ1-4; v_call: TRBV30; clone_size: .; cdr3_nt: TGTGCCTGGAATACGCAGGGAATTTCTAATGAAAAACTGTTTTTT; cdr3_aa: CAWNTQGISNEKLFF
d_call: .; cdr3_length: 15; j_call: TRBJ1-2; v_call: TRBV4-3; clone_size: once; cdr3_nt: TGCGCCAGCAGCCAAGAACGACAGGCACTTTATGGCTACACCTTC; cdr3_aa: CASSQERQALYGYTF
d_call: .; cdr3_length: 12; j_call: TRBJ2-1; v_call: TRBV11-3; clone_size: .; cdr3_nt: TGTGCCAGCAGCTCCACCCACAATGAGCAGTTCTTC; cdr3_aa: CASSSTHNEQFF
d_call: .; cdr3_length: 18; j_call: TRBJ1-2; v_call: TRBV7-2; clone_size: .; cdr3_nt: TGTGCCAGCAGCTTAGCTGGGACGGGCCCGGGACCTAACTATGGCTACACCTTC; cdr3_aa: CASSLAGTGPGPNYGYTF
d_call: .; cdr3_length: 15; j_call: TRBJ2-7; v_call: TRBV2; clone_size: .; cdr3_nt: TGTGCCAGCAGTGAGAGGACGGGGGTGCCCTACGAGCAGTACTTC; cdr3_aa: CASSERTGVPYEQYF
d_call: .; cdr3_length: 16; j_call: TRBJ2-2; v_call: TRBV5-1; clone_size: .; cdr3_nt: TGCGCCAGCAGTTCTCCCCTTAGCCTGAACACCGGGGAGCTGTTTTTT; cdr3_aa: CASSSPLSLNTGELFF
d_call: TRBD2; cdr3_length: 15; j_call: TRBJ2-7; v_call: TRBV4-3; clone_size: .; cdr3_nt: TGCGCCAGCAGCCAAGATTGGGCTAGCGGCAGGGAGCAGTACTTC; cdr3_aa: CASSQDWASGREQYF
d_call: .; cdr3_length: 16; j_call: TRBJ2-6; v_call: TRBV5-1; clone_size: few; cdr3_nt: TGCGCCAGCAGTCTCCAGGGGCTGGCTGGGGCCAACGTCCTGACTTTC; cdr3_aa: CASSLQGLAGANVLTF
d_call: .; cdr3_length: 17; j_call: TRBJ2-1; v_call: TRBV6-4; clone_size: .; cdr3_nt: TGTGCCAGCAGTGACTCGATTCCAAGGGTCCGAATCAATGAGCAGTTCTTC; cdr3_aa: CASSDSIPRVRINEQFF
d_call: TRBD2; cdr3_length: 15; j_call: TRBJ2-3; v_call: TRBV7-9; clone_size: .; cdr3_nt: TGTGCCAGCAGCCGGAGCGGGGGGACCATCGATACGCAGTATTTT; cdr3_aa: CASSRSGGTIDTQYF
d_call: .; cdr3_length: 15; j_call: TRBJ1-5; v_call: TRBV7-2; clone_size: .; cdr3_nt: TGTGCCAGCAGCTCACAGGGCCTGGGCAATCAGCCCCAGCATTTT; cdr3_aa: CASSSQGLGNQPQHF
d_call: .; cdr3_length: 15; j_call: TRBJ2-7; v_call: TRBV4-3; clone_size: .; cdr3_nt: TGCGCCAGCAGCCAAGATCGGGGGATCTCCTACGAGCAGTACTTC; cdr3_aa: CASSQDRGISYEQYF
d_call: .; cdr3_length: 13; j_call: TRBJ1-1; v_call: TRBV6-5; clone_size: .; cdr3_nt: TGTGCCAGCAGTTTACAGGAGAACACTGAAGCTTTCTTT; cdr3_aa: CASSLQENTEAFF
d_call: .; cdr3_length: 15; j_call: TRBJ2-3; v_call: TRBV5-4; clone_size: .; cdr3_nt: TGTGCCAGCAGCCTCACGCCTAGTAGCACAGATACGCAGTATTTT; cdr3_aa: CASSLTPSSTDTQYF
d_call: .; cdr3_length: 15; j_call: TRBJ2-6; v_call: TRBV5-6; clone_size: .; cdr3_nt: TGTGCCAGCAGCTTGGGGACAGATGGGGCCAACGTCCTGACTTTC; cdr3_aa: CASSLGTDGANVLTF
d_call: TRBD1; cdr3_length: 14; j_call: TRBJ1-6; v_call: TRBV6-1; clone_size: few; cdr3_nt: TGTGCCACCAGCAGACAGGGGGCGGATTCACCCCTCCACTTT; cdr3_aa: CATSRQGADSPLHF
d_call: TRBD1; cdr3_length: 11; j_call: TRBJ1-2; v_call: TRBV20-1; clone_size: .; cdr3_nt: TGCAGTGCTGCGACAGGGTATGGCTACACCTTC; cdr3_aa: CSAATGYGYTF
d_call: .; cdr3_length: 12; j_call: TRBJ1-4; v_call: TRBV7-2; clone_size: .; cdr3_nt: TGTGCCAGCGCGGGGCCACCTGAAAAACTGTTTTTT; cdr3_aa: CASAGPPEKLFF
d_call: .; cdr3_length: 14; j_call: TRBJ1-3; v_call: TRBV5-1; clone_size: .; cdr3_nt: TGCGCCAGCAGCTCTTCGAGCTCTGGAAACACCATATATTTT; cdr3_aa: CASSSSSSGNTIYF
d_call: TRBD1; cdr3_length: 15; j_call: TRBJ2-7; v_call: TRBV5-8; clone_size: .; cdr3_nt: TGTGCCAGCAGCTCCGGACAGGGAATATTAGACGAGCAGTACTTC; cdr3_aa: CASSSGQGILDEQYF